This passage covers 8 T cell receptor beta chains from one sample sequenced in a study of shared clonotypes between healthy human individuals. TCRdb keeps only in-frame clones here, not all; method: immunoSEQ multiplex PCR. Here the sample spans about a million clones, around three quarters being singletons. The sequenced sample consisted of memory CD4+ T cells sorted from blood. The subset: CD45RA-negative fraction. The receptors were sampled from a man between 18 and 29 years old in good health.

J is TRBJ2-2 and V is TRBV28; 12 nucleotides align to TRBD1. Trimming removed 5 bases from V and 4 bases from J; junction bases left unmatched: 8. CDR1 is MDHEN, CDR2 SYDVKM, per germline. The CDR3 runs to 17 residues. CDR3 nucleotides: TGTGCCAGCAGTCCATGGGGACAGGGGGCGACCACCGGGGAGCTGTTTTTT. Translated: CASSPWGQGATTGELFF.

The genes are TRBV27 and TRBJ1-1; D is unresolved. Germline CDR1 MNHEY, CDR2 SMNVEV (reference sequence). This CDR3 contains 16 residues. Trimming pared 4 bases from V and 4 bases from J, leaving 19 bases between. CDR3 in amino acids: CASSSPRRNGFTEAFF. The DNA for the CDR3 is TGTGCCAGCAGTTCCCCTCGGCGGAACGGGTTCACTGAAGCTTTCTTT.

The chain carries TRBV5-6 and TRBJ2-2; D unresolved. The CDR3 sequence is 14 residues long. Germline-derived CDR1 and CDR2 are SGHDT and YYEEEE. Trimming pared 4 bases from V and 7 bases from J, leaving 14 bases between. CDR3 sequence reads: CASSPWPLDGELFF. For the CDR3, the DNA is TGTGCCAGCAGCCCGTGGCCGTTAGACGGGGAGCTGTTTTTT.

This clone was counted a few times. The chain combines TRBV4-2 with TRBJ2-7, with 12 bases lining up with TRBD2. Germline V gene sequence: CDR1 LGHNA, CDR2 YNFKEQ. The V segment lost 0 bases and the J segment 2 bases; nucleotides outside the gene matches: 5. CDR3 length equals 17 residues. CDR3 DNA: TGTGCCAGCAGCCAAGAACTAGCGGGGGGCGCAGCCTACGAGCAGTACTTC. It is translated as CASSQELAGGAAYEQYF.

This clone was picked up a small number of times. The V gene is TRBV6-7, the J gene TRBJ1-4; 7 nucleotides align to TRBD1. TRBV6-7 is classed as an ORF, of uncertain function. J was trimmed by 5 bases and V by 6 bases; bases with no gene match: 21. The CDR3 is 19 amino acids. The CDR3 region is CASRQEQFRGRSRNEKLFF. The CDR3 region has the DNA TGTGCCAGCAGGCAGGAACAATTTAGGGGGCGGTCCCGGAATGAAAAACTGTTTTTT.

The rearrangement joins TRBV18 to TRBJ2-2; D ambiguous. Trimming took off 2 bases at V and 4 bases at J, with 2 bases between the two ends. Germline V gene sequence: CDR1 KGHSH, CDR2 LQKENI. The CDR3 has 12 amino acids. The CDR3 loop reads CASSPSTGELFF. The CDR3 DNA reads as TGTGCCAGCTCACCAAGCACCGGGGAGCTGTTTTTT.

For this clone: The junction departs from germline at one end; a sequencing error may be responsible. At the DNA level, this CDR3 is encoded by other sequences in the same sample as well. V is TRBV9 and J is TRBJ1-5; 11 bases map to TRBD1. The CDR3 runs 14 residues. The V gene's germline CDR1 is SGDLS and CDR2 YYNGEE. The DNA of the CDR3 is TGTGCCAGCAGCCGGACAGGGGGCAACCAGCCCCAGCATTTT. Translated, it gives CASSRTGGNQPQHF. Together with reference TRBV9 and TRBJ1-5, the CDR3 gives the full variable domain: DSGVTQTPKHLITATGQRVTLRCSPRSGDLSVYWYQQSLDQGLQFLIQYYNGEERAKGNILERFSAQQFPDLHSELNLSSLELGDSALYFCASSRTGGNQPQHFGDGTRLSIL.

This clone was seen a few times. The rearrangement links TRBV19 to TRBJ2-2, with D possibly being TRBD2 (5 bases). Between the trimmed V and J ends, which lost 5 bases and 4 bases, there was a span of 14 bases. CDR3 size: 15 residues. CDR1 is LNHDA and CDR2 is SQIVND in the germline V gene (reference sequence). Here the CDR3 reads CASSPQLVTTGELFF. The DNA of the CDR3 is TGTGCCAGTAGTCCCCAACTAGTAACCACCGGGGAGCTGTTTTTT.